This TCR beta chain appears in the sequencing data of a study of cytomegalovirus exposure and HLA in healthy donors. The table came from immunoSEQ multiplex PCR; TCRdb's copy has only in-frame clones and leaves some out. Here the sample spans about 110,000 clones, roughly 89% being singletons. The CDR3 runs 17 residues. The germline V gene encodes CDR1 SEHNR and CDR2 FQNEAQ (reference sequence). Losses at the gene ends were 1 base for V and 6 bases for J; bases not matched to a gene: 12. Concerning this clone itself: Its antigen is unknown.

Study results and caveats: The study designated 160 or so TCR beta chains cytomegalovirus-associated.

The V and J genes are TRBV7-9 and TRBJ2-1, with TRBD2 matching over 7 bases. Specimen: PBMCs. The TCR comes from a woman under 30 in good health and CMV-seronegative. CDR3 DNA: TGTGCCAGCAGCTTAGGACTAGGGAGGGGCTACACCAATGAGCAGTTCTTC. Translation: CASSLGLGRGYTNEQFF.